This TCR beta chain is drawn from a study of OX40 agonist ivuxolimab in advanced cancers. J gave up 2 bases and V 4 bases, and 5 bases lay outside the gene matches. The CDR3 runs to 15 residues. Germline CDR1 SGHNT, CDR2 YYREEE (reference sequence). Study-wide findings and caveats: Some of the nonresponding patients also showed low levels of normalized T-cell clonal expansion.

A note on this clone: The antigen is undetermined.

Assay: immunoSEQ multiplex PCR; the TCRdb copy retains only in-frame clones and omits some. The sample has roughly 70,000 clones, roughly 85% seen once. The chain couples TRBV5-4 to TRBJ2-2; 7 bases are a match to TRBD1. The TCR comes from an adult with an advanced solid tumor such as melanoma, head and neck, liver or kidney cancer. The sample consisted of CD4+ or CD8+ T cells sorted from blood, taken in a trial of the OX40 agonist ivuxolimab. DNA of the CDR3: TGTGCCAGCAGCATACAGGGGATTAACACCGGGGAGCTGTTTTTT. This codes for CASSIQGINTGELFF.